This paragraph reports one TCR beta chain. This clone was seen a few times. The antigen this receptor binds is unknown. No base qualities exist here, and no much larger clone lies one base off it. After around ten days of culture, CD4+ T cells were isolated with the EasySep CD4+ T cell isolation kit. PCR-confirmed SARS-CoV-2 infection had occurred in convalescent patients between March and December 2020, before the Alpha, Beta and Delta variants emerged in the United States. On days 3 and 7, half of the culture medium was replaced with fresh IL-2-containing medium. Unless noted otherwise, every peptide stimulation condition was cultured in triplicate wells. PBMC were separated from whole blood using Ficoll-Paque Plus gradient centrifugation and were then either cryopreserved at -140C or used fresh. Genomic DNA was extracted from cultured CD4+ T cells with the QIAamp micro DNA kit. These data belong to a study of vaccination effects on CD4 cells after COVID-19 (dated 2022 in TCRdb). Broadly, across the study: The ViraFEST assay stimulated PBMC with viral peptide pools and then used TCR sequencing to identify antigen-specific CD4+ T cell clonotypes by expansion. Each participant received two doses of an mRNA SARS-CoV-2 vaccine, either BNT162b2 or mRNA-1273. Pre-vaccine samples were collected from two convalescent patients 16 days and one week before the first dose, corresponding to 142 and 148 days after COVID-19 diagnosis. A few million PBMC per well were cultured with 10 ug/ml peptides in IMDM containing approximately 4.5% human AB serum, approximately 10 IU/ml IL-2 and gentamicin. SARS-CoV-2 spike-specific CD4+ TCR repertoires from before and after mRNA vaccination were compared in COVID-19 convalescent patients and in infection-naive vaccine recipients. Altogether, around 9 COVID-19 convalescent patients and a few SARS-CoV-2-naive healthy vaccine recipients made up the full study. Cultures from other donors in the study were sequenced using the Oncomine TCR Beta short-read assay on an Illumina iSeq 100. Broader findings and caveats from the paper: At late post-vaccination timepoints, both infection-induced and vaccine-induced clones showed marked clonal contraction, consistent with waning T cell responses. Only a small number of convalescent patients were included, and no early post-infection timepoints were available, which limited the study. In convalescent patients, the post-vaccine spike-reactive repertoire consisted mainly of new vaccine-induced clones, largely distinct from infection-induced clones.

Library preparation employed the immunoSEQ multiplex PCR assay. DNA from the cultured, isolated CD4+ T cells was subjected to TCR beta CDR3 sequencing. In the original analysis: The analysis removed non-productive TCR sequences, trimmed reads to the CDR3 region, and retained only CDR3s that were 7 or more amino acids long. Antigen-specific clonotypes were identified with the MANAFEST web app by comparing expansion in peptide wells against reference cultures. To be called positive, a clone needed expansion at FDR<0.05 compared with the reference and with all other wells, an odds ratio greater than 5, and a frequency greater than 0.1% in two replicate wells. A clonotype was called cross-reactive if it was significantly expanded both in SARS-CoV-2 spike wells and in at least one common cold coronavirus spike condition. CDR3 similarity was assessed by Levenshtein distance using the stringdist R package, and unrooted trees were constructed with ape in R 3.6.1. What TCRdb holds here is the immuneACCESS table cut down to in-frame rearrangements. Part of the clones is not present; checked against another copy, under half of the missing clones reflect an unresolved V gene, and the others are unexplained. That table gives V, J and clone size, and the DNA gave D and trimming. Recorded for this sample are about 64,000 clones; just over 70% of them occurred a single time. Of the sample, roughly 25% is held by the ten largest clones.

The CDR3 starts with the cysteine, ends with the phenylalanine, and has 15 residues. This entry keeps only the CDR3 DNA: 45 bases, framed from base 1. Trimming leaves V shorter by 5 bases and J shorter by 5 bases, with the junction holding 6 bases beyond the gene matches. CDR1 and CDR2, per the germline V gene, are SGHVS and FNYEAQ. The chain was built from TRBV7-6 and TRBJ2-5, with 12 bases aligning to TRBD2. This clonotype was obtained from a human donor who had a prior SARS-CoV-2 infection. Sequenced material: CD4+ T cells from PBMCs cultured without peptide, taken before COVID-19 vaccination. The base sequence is TGTGCCAGCAGCCCGACTAGCGGGGGAGGGGAGACCCAGTACTTC. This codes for CASSPTSGGGETQYF.